Sequencing of this TCR beta chain was carried out in a study of T cells in Graves' hyperthyroidism and ophthalmopathy. Regarding the study as a whole: In simple terms, a model built on 13 V-J features told ophthalmopathy apart from stable hyperthyroidism. In validation, the model predicted ophthalmopathy. These predictions came a median roughly 6.5 months before onset.

Uncontrolled infection, other autoimmune disease, pregnancy and lactation each barred patients from inclusion. This clonotype was picked up many times. No antigen is known for it. Using RNA transcripts as the source, TCR beta CDR3 regions were amplified. HTBI primers were used for first-round RT-PCR of the TCR CDR3. One entry per CDR3 protein, called by TCRdb with MiXCR from the multiplex PCR reads. This table holds 480,000 or so distinct CDR3 sequences, 40% to 50% found once. The sequenced sample consisted of peripheral blood or thyroid tissue (not recorded which). This receptor was obtained from an adult woman with Graves' disease, either hyperthyroidism or ophthalmopathy (not recorded which).

This CDR3 reads CASTEQGAANQPQHF. The CDR3 DNA is TGTGCCAGCACCGAACAGGGGGCCGCCAATCAGCCCCAGCATTTT. The chain carries TRBV6-6 and TRBJ1-5; 9 bases are a match to TRBD1. The junction had 7 bases not matched to a gene; V was cut back by 7 bases and J by 3 bases. Germline V gives CDR1 MNHNY, CDR2 SVGAGI (reference sequence). The CDR3 runs 15 residues.